This T cell receptor beta chain was sequenced for a study of early T cells in non-severe SARS-CoV-2 infection. In the study overall: Sequencing of unsorted whole blood was done on bulk RNA, leaving chains unpaired. Notes on the study in general: A preference for anti-spike CD8 responses marked VDJdb matching, which missed private and CD4 specificities.

Comment on this clonotype: Its cognate antigen is unknown.

Unique molecular identifiers were attached to individual cDNA molecules. TCRdb reprocessed the 5' RACE reads with MiXCR, giving one entry per CDR3 protein. The sample contains about 64,000 distinct CDR3 sequences, approximately 9.2% of which appear only once. V shed 0 bases and J shed 1 base, with 8 bases lying between them. The CDR3 length is 15 residues. Per the germline V gene, CDR1 is SGHAT and CDR2 is FQNNGV. The chain is built from TRBV11-2 and TRBJ2-3, with unresolved D. Sequenced here: whole blood, sampled at baseline. The clonotype was recovered from an adult who was a healthcare worker with PCR-confirmed SARS-CoV-2 infection or an uninfected control (not recorded which). CDR3: CASSLDRAGTDTQYF. CDR3 sequence (DNA): TGTGCCAGCAGCTTAGATCGGGCGGGCACAGATACGCAGTATTTT.